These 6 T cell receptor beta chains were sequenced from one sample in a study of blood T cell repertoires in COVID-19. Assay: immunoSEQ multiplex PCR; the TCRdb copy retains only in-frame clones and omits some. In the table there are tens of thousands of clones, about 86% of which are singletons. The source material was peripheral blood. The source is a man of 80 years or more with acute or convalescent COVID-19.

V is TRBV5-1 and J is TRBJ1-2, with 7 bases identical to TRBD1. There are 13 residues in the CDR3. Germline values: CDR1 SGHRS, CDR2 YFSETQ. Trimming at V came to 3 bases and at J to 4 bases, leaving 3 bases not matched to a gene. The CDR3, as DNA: TGCGCCAGCAGCTCGACAGGGATCTATGGCTACACCTTC. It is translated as CASSSTGIYGYTF.

CDR3 protein: CASSERQWTGGTYNSPLHF. The CDR3 bases are TGTGCCAGCAGTGAAAGACAGTGGACAGGGGGCACCTATAATTCACCCCTCCACTTT. V is TRBV6-1 and J is TRBJ1-6; 11 bases match TRBD1. The V gene end was trimmed by 2 bases and the J gene end by 2 bases; junction bases not matched to a gene: 8. The CDR3 spans 19 residues. CDR1 and CDR2 from the germline V gene are MNHNS and SASEGT.

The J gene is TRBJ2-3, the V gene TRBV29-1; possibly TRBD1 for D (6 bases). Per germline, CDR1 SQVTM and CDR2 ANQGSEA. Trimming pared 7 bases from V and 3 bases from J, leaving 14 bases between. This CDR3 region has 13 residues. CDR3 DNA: TGCAGCGGCACCGAAACAGGGACAGATACGCAGTATTTT. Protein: CSGTETGTDTQYF.

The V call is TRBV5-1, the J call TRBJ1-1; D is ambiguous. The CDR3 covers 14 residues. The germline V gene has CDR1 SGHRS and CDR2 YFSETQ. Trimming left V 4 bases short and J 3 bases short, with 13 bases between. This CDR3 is CASSPGPGDTEAFF. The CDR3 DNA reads TGCGCCAGCAGCCCAGGACCCGGGGACACTGAAGCTTTCTTT. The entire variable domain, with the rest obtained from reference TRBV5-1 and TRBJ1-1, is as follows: KAGVTQTPRYLIKTRGQQVTLSCSPISGHRSVSWYQQTPGQGLQFLFEYFSETQRNKGNFPGRFSGRQFSNSRSEMNVSTLELGDSALYLCASSPGPGDTEAFFGQGTRLTVV.

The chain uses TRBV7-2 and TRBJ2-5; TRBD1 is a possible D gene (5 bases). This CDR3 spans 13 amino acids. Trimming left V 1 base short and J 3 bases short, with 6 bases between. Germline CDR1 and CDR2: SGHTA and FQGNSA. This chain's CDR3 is CASSLDRKETQYF. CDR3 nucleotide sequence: TGTGCCAGCAGCTTAGACAGGAAAGAGACCCAGTACTTC.

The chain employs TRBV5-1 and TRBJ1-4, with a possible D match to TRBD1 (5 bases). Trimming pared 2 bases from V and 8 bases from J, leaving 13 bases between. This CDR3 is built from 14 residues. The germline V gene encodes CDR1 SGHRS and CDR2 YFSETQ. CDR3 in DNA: TGCGCCAGCAGCTTTCAAGGGGTAGAGGAAAAACTGTTTTTT. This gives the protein CASSFQGVEEKLFF.